This entry lists 27 T cell receptor beta chains sequenced from one sample in a study of graft-versus-host responses after intestinal transplantation. These TCRs are of unknown antigen specificity. Data came from immunoSEQ multiplex PCR; TCRdb stores just in-frame clones and leaves some out. Here the sample spans under 95,000 clones, about 85% being singletons. This material consisted of unstimulated CD4+ T cells sorted from spleen or lymph node cells, taken before transplant. These TCRs come from a human donor who was the organ donor for an intestinal transplant.

The rearrangement joins TRBV7-2 to TRBJ1-1; D remains unclear. The CDR3 totals 14 residues. Germline-derived CDR1 and CDR2 are SGHTA and FQGNSA. Trimming left V 6 bases short and J 0 bases short, with 11 bases between. The CDR3 spells CASSFLSVNTEAFF. DNA for the CDR3: TGTGCCAGCAGTTTTCTTTCGGTGAACACTGAAGCTTTCTTT.

In this sample, this clone turned up once. The chain recombines TRBV11-1 with TRBJ2-7, with TRBD2 identical over 7 bases. V lost 1 base and J lost 5; bases outside the gene matches: 5. The CDR3 is 14 residues long. Germline V gene lookup returns CDR1 SGHAT and CDR2 FQDESV (reference sequence). The CDR3 DNA is TGTGCCAGCAGCTTAGAGGCGGGAGCAGACGAGCAGTACTTC. Protein product: CASSLEAGADEQYF. Full variable domain (rest looked up from reference TRBV11-1 and TRBJ2-7): EAEVAQSPRYKITEKSQAVAFWCDPISGHATLYWYRQILGQGPELLVQFQDESVVDDSQLPKDRFSAERLKGVDSTLKIQPAELGDSAMYLCASSLEAGADEQYFGPGTRLTVT.

The rearrangement links TRBV6-6 to TRBJ2-2; 7 nucleotides align to TRBD2. The V gene's germline CDR1 is MNHNY and CDR2 SVGAGI (reference sequence). The CDR3 is made up of 13 amino acids. J lost 4 bases, V lost 8 bases, and 4 bases had no gene match. The chain's CDR3 is CASGGVGTGELFF. The DNA for the CDR3 is TGTGCCAGCGGGGGGGTCGGCACCGGGGAGCTGTTTTTT.

The rearrangement joins TRBV14 to TRBJ1-2, with D possibly being TRBD1 (6 bases). The length of the CDR3 is 15 residues. Per the germline V gene, CDR1 is SGHDN and CDR2 is FVKESK. Trimming pared 0 bases from V and 7 bases from J, leaving 15 bases between. The CDR3 DNA reads TGTGCCAGCAGCCAAGAAAGGGGGATAATAAGTGGCTACACCTTC. Encoded protein: CASSQERGIISGYTF.

The J gene is TRBJ2-5, the V gene TRBV5-1, with 10 nucleotides matching TRBD2. Per germline, CDR1 SGHRS and CDR2 YFSETQ. The V gene end was trimmed by 4 bases and the J gene end by 4 bases; junction bases not matched to a gene: 7. This CDR3 is built from 15 residues. The CDR3: CASSPPLAGVETQYF. The CDR3, as DNA: TGCGCCAGCAGCCCACCGCTAGCGGGAGTAGAGACCCAGTACTTC.

The gene calls are TRBV4-3 and TRBJ1-4; TRBD1 agrees at 7 bases. Germline V gene lookup returns CDR1 LGHNA and CDR2 YSLEER. The CDR3 extends over 15 amino acids. V shed 3 bases and J 8 bases; nucleotides not matched to a gene: 9. The DNA for the CDR3 is TGCGCCAGCAGCCATCCCAGACAGGGTGGCGAAAAACTGTTTTTT. The encoded protein is CASSHPRQGGEKLFF.

The chain links TRBV21-1 to TRBJ1-5; the table's D gene call, TRBD1, was not cross checked with the DNA. TRBV21-1 is tagged as a pseudogene. This CDR3 has 18 residues. The CDR3 protein is CASSKVSGALFFNQPQHF. The CDR3 DNA follows: TGTGCCAGCAGCAAAGTCTCTGGGGCCCTCTTCTTCAATCAGCCCCAGCATTTT.

V is TRBV11-3 and J is TRBJ2-3; 14 nucleotides match TRBD2. J lost 4 bases, V lost 3 bases, and 3 bases had no gene match. Looked up from germline, CDR1 is SGHNT and CDR2 is YENEEA. This CDR3 has 16 amino acids. The CDR3 DNA reads TGTGCCAGCAGCTTGACTAGCGGGGGGGCCCCAGATACGCAGTATTTT. Translated, it gives CASSLTSGGAPDTQYF. The full variable domain, rest sourced from reference TRBV11-3 and TRBJ2-3, is EAGVVQSPRYKIIEKKQPVAFWCNPISGHNTLYWYLQNLGQGPELLIRYENEEAVDDSQLPKDRFSAERLKGVDSTLKIQPAELGDSAVYLCASSLTSGGAPDTQYFGPGTRLTVL.

The V call is TRBV5-1, the J call TRBJ2-3, with 8 bases fitting TRBD1. The CDR3 runs 14 residues. The J segment lost 0 bases and the V segment lost 3 bases, leaving 0 bases of the junction unmatched. CDR1 is SGHRS and CDR2 is YFSETQ in the germline V gene. The CDR3 DNA is TGCGCCAGCAGCTGGACAGGGAGCACAGATACGCAGTATTTT. It is translated as CASSWTGSTDTQYF.

The chain uses TRBV18 and TRBJ2-1, with 8 nucleotides matching TRBD1. This CDR3 contains 15 residues. Looked up from germline, CDR1 is KGHSH and CDR2 is LQKENI. V gave up 1 base and J gave up 5 bases; unmatched junction bases: 4. The CDR3 region is CASSPRGQVNNEQFF. The CDR3 nucleotides read TGTGCCAGCTCACCACGGGGACAGGTTAACAATGAGCAGTTCTTC.

This clone has a handful of counts. At one end the junction does not follow the germline gene, possibly because of a read error. V is TRBV6-1 and J is TRBJ2-3; D perhaps matches TRBD1 (6 bases). This CDR3 contains 11 residues. Germline CDR1 is MNHNS and CDR2 is SASEGT. CDR3 in DNA: TGTGCCAGCAGTGGAGATCAGGGGCGGAGATTT. Translated, it gives CASSGDQGRRF.

The chain links TRBV6-1 to TRBJ2-3; D not certain. Germline V gene sequence: CDR1 MNHNS, CDR2 SASEGT. The CDR3 contains 14 residues. The ends were cut back, 6 bases at V and 1 base at J, with 11 bases in the middle. CDR3 residues: CASSVETGTDTQYF. CDR3 in DNA: TGTGCCAGCAGCGTCGAAACAGGCACAGATACGCAGTATTTT.

This sequence joins TRBV7-2 and TRBJ2-5; unclear D gene. The CDR3 runs to 12 residues. From germline, CDR1 is SGHTA and CDR2 FQGNSA. With 2 bases removed from V and 5 bases from J, the gap between germline ends came to 6 bases. CDR3 region: CASSLIFETQYF. DNA for the CDR3: TGTGCCAGCAGCTTAATATTCGAGACCCAGTACTTC.

This chain joins TRBV7-8 and TRBJ2-2, with a weak D call TRBD2 (5 bases). This CDR3 is built from 15 residues. CDR1 is SGHVS, CDR2 FQNEAQ, per germline. With 0 bases removed from V and 0 bases from J, the gap between germline ends came to 5 bases. CDR3: CASSLARANTGELFF. As DNA, the CDR3 is TGTGCCAGCAGCTTAGCGCGGGCGAACACCGGGGAGCTGTTTTTT.

This sequence joins TRBV5-4 and TRBJ1-1, with D possibly being TRBD1 (6 bases). This CDR3 has 13 residues. Germline loops: CDR1 SGHNT, CDR2 YYREEE (reference sequence). V gave up 3 bases and J gave up 12 bases, with 18 bases separating them. CDR3 nucleotides: TGTGCCAGCAGCTATGGGGGGGCGAGGGAGCCTTTCTTT. Translating gives CASSYGGAREPFF.

This chain connects TRBV28 to TRBJ2-1, with TRBD2 matching 7 bases. Germline loops: CDR1 MDHEN, CDR2 SYDVKM. Losses at the gene ends were 5 bases for V and 9 bases for J; bases not matched to a gene: 7. CDR3 length: 13 amino acids. CDR3 in DNA: TGTGCCAGCAGTGGGGGGACTATCCGTGAGCAGTTCTTC. Protein: CASSGGTIREQFF.

As for this clone: A read error may produce the germline difference seen at one junction end. This chain links TRBV7-7 with TRBJ1-1; a possible D gene is TRBD1 (6 bases). Germline V gives CDR1 SSHAT, CDR2 FNYEAQ (reference sequence). The CDR3 loop spans 13 amino acids. CDR3 residues: CASSLGQNTEAFF. The CDR3 coding sequence is TGTGCTAGCAGCTTGGGACAGAACACTGAAGCTTTCTTT. Filled out from reference TRBV7-7 and TRBJ1-1, the complete variable domain reads GAGVSQSPRYKVTKRGQDVTLRCDPISSHATLYWYQQALGQGPEFLTYFNYEAQPDKSGLPSDRFSAERPEGSISTLTIQRTEQRDSAMYRCASSLGQNTEAFFGQGTRLTVV.

The chain has TRBV7-2 and TRBJ2-3; the match to TRBD2 covers 9 bases. This CDR3 spans 15 amino acids. The germline CDR1 and CDR2 sequences are SGHTA and FQGNSA. After removal of 10 bases from V and 6 bases from J, the junction contained 14 bases not matched to a gene. CDR3 in DNA: TGTGCCACTATAGCGGGAGCGATGAGTCTTGATACGCAGTATTTT. Translation: CATIAGAMSLDTQYF.

The chain couples TRBV7-9 to TRBJ2-1, with TRBD2 identical over 10 bases. Germline CDR1 and CDR2: SEHNR and FQNEAQ (reference sequence). Trimming cost V 0 bases and J 6 bases; bases outside gene matches: 11. The CDR3 has 18 amino acids. In nucleotides, the CDR3 is TGTGCCAGCAGCTTAGCGAACCTAGCGGGGGCTCTATCCAATGAGCAGTTCTTC. As protein: CASSLANLAGALSNEQFF.

Only one count was recorded for this clone. This chain uses TRBV11-1 with TRBJ2-2; 7 bases align to TRBD2. V gave up 5 bases and J gave up 4 bases; unmatched junction bases: 10. CDR3 length: 16 amino acids. The germline V gene encodes CDR1 SGHAT and CDR2 FQDESV (reference sequence). CDR3: CASSQQGGMATGELFF. CDR3 sequence (DNA): TGTGCCAGCAGCCAGCAGGGAGGGATGGCCACCGGGGAGCTGTTTTTT. The full variable domain, completed using reference TRBV11-1 and TRBJ2-2, is EAEVAQSPRYKITEKSQAVAFWCDPISGHATLYWYRQILGQGPELLVQFQDESVVDDSQLPKDRFSAERLKGVDSTLKIQPAELGDSAMYLCASSQQGGMATGELFFGEGSRLTVL.

The CDR3 region is CASSQNDRDQETQYF. In nucleotides, the CDR3 is TGCGCCAGCAGCCAAAACGACAGGGACCAAGAGACCCAGTACTTC. The rearrangement links TRBV4-1 to TRBJ2-5; 7 bases map to TRBD1. The CDR3 runs to 15 residues. Losses at the gene ends were 2 bases for V and 0 bases for J; bases not matched to a gene: 3. Germline V gives CDR1 MGHRA, CDR2 YSYEKL.

The chain employs TRBV12-5 and TRBJ2-7, with D unresolved. The CDR3 covers 12 residues. Trimming removed 3 bases from V and 1 base from J, with 4 bases in between. Germline V gene sequence: CDR1 LGHNT, CDR2 FRNRAP. The CDR3 loop is CASGFASYEQYF. The DNA for the CDR3 is TGTGCTAGTGGTTTTGCGTCCTACGAGCAGTACTTC.

This sequence joins TRBV4-3 and TRBJ2-2; a weak D match, TRBD2 (5 bases). This CDR3 spans 17 amino acids. The germline V and J ends were trimmed by 4 bases and 4 bases, with 19 bases remaining between them. Looked up from germline, CDR1 is LGHNA and CDR2 is YSLEER. In DNA, the CDR3 is TGCGCCAGCAGCCCGAGGGTCGGTACTAGAGGCACCGGGGAGCTGTTTTTT. This encodes CASSPRVGTRGTGELFF.

The rearrangement uses TRBV28 and TRBJ1-5; no definite D call. The CDR3 is 14 amino acids. Germline V gene data show CDR1 as MDHEN and CDR2 as SYDVKM. Trimming cost V 1 base and J 4 bases, with 8 bases left between them. The CDR3 DNA follows: TGTGCCAGCAGTTTATTACTCGTTAATCAGCCCCAGCATTTT. It encodes CASSLLLVNQPQHF. Combining the CDR3 with reference TRBV28 and TRBJ1-5 gives the whole variable domain DVKVTQSSRYLVKRTGEKVFLECVQDMDHENMFWYRQDPGLGLRLIYFSYDVKMKEKGDIPEGYSVSREKKERFSLILESASTNQTSMYLCASSLLLVNQPQHFGDGTRLSIL.

V usage is TRBV5-4 and J usage is TRBJ1-2, with 8 positions matching TRBD1. The germline V gene encodes CDR1 SGHNT and CDR2 YYREEE (reference sequence). CDR3 length equals 16 residues. J lost 2 bases, V lost 0 bases, and 6 bases had no gene match. The CDR3 region is CASSLGDRGNNYGYTF. In DNA, the CDR3 is TGTGCCAGCAGCTTGGGTGACAGGGGAAACAACTATGGCTACACCTTC.

This clone came up once. The genes are TRBV28 and TRBJ1-1; D gene unclear. The V gene lost 5 bases and the J gene lost 2 bases, with 21 bases spanning the gap. The CDR3 is 17 amino acids. Per the germline V gene, CDR1 is MDHEN and CDR2 is SYDVKM. The CDR3 coding sequence is TGTGCCAGCAGTCCCAAGGTCGGGTGGCGGCCAAACACTGAAGCTTTCTTT. It yields the protein CASSPKVGWRPNTEAFF.

The chain has TRBV18 and TRBJ1-2; D remains ambiguous. The length of the CDR3 is 14 residues. Germline V gene sequence: CDR1 KGHSH, CDR2 LQKENI. The V gene lost 5 bases and the J gene lost 6 bases, with 16 bases spanning the gap. The CDR3 is CASSRVSGVDGYTF. In DNA, the CDR3 is TGTGCCAGCTCAAGGGTCAGCGGGGTCGATGGCTACACCTTC.